This TCR beta chain derives from a study of brain T cells in children with intractable seizures. CDR3 length: 13 residues. Per germline, CDR1 SGHAT and CDR2 FQNNGV. The V gene lost 0 bases and the J gene lost 7 bases, with 10 bases spanning the gap. The assay was immunoSEQ multiplex PCR, and TCRdb's table has in-frame clones only and misses some. Among 65,000 to 85,000 clones, 85% to 95% were seen once, and the ten largest hold under 2%. This chain uses TRBV11-2 with TRBJ2-7; D is unresolved. The sequencing here drew on peripheral blood, taken at surgery. The TCR originated in a boy in the first two years of life with tuberous sclerosis and intractable seizures. The CDR3 bases are TGTGCCAGCAGCTTAGATCTAGAGCAAGAGCAGTACTTC. Amino acid sequence: CASSLDLEQEQYF.